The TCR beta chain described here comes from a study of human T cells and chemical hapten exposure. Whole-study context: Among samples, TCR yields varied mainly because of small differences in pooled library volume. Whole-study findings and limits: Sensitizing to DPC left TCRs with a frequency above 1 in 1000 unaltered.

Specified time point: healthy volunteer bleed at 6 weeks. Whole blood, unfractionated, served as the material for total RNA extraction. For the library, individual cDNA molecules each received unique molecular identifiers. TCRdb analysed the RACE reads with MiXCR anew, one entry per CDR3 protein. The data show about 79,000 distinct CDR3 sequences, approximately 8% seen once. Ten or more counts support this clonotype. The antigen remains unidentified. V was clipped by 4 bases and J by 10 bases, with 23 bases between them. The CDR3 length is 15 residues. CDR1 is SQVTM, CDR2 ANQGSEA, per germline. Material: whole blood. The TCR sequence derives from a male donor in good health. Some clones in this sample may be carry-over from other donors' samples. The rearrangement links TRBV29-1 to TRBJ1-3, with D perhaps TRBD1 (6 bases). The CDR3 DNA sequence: TGCAGCGTTGGGGCGCTGACAGGAGGAGTAAATACCATATATTTT. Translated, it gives CSVGALTGGVNTIYF. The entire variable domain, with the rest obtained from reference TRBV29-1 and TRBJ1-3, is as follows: SAVISQKPSRDICQRGTSLTIQCQVDSQVTMMFWYRQQPGQSLTLIATANQGSEATYESGFVIDKFPISRPNLTFSTLTVSNMSPEDSSIYLCSVGALTGGVNTIYFGEGSWLTVV.